This entry is about one TCR beta chain. This clonotype was seen at least ten times. The antigen it binds to is not known. Base-call qualities are not available, and no considerably larger clone is one nucleotide away. The sample comes from a study of blood T cells in healthy people across ages (dated by TCRdb to between 2014 and 2017). Looking at the study overall: In model experiments, template switching captured about one uniquely barcoded TCR beta cDNA molecule for every two T cells. To track age-related changes in TCR beta repertoire diversity, the study relied on deep sequencing normalized with unique cDNA molecular identifiers. Donors were grouped into four age groups: young (average 16 years), middle-aged (39), aged (around 56) and long-lived (around 82). To avoid experimental bias, donors of different ages were randomly spread across the sequencing lanes. Two additional independent replicas of 1 million unique cDNA reads from the same blood draw were analyzed for two donors (one aged 18 to 29 and one aged 80 or older).

Receptor amplification or capture employed 5' RACE. Instrument on record: Illumina HiSeq 2500. A second PCR of roughly 7 to 11 cycles was performed with a sample-barcoded 5' primer and a J-beta primer mix. Each TCR beta cDNA molecule received a unique molecular identifier from a template-switch 5' adaptor carrying 12 random nucleotides. Each sample yielded at least 2.5 million CDR3-containing paired-end reads. The Mint cDNA synthesis kit, primed by a TRBC-specific oligonucleotide, was used to synthesize first-strand cDNA from all RNA. Following uracil-DNA glycosylase treatment, all cDNA underwent a first 18-cycle PCR with the universal primers M1SS and BC2_uni_R. Under the source paper's analysis protocol: Normalization of each sample was performed by random selection of 1 million high-quality reads, each carrying a distinct molecular identifier. Instead of being binned into consensus sequences, reads that shared molecular identifiers were thrown out. MiTCR, set to a Q25 quality threshold and the strictest error-elimination algorithm, was used for CDR3 identification, clonotype clustering and error correction. A nonparametric unseen species model with Euler transformation was used to estimate lower-bound total TCR beta diversity. TCRdb reprocessing: public reads trimmed at Q25 with fastp, clones called with MiXCR, in-frame beta chains kept. Identical CDR3 proteins give one entry, which carries the most common genes and DNA. These V and J calls derive from TCRdb rather than the authors' analysis. In this sample the table shows hundreds of thousands of distinct CDR3 sequences, 25% to 35% of which occur a single time. Of the sample, 15% to 18% falls within the top ten clones.

From the cysteine up to the phenylalanine, the CDR3 has a length of 13 residues. Only CDR3 DNA is held: 39 bases, read in frame from base 1. Relative to germline, V is missing 11 bases and J is missing 4 bases, with 8 bases of the junction outside any gene match. Looking up the germline V gene (reference sequence) yields CDR1 MNHNY and CDR2 SVGAGI. The study at large found these results: A strong correlation was found between observed TCR beta diversity and the percentage of naive T cells measured by flow cytometry. As age increased, observed TCR beta diversity per million T cells dropped in a roughly linear way, and a significant reduction was already evident by age 40. Estimates of total diversity from one million sequenced T cells were regarded as lower bounds and underestimates. The CMV infection status of donors was not known, potentially confounding age-related changes in expanded clonotypes. The long-lived group showed more naive CD4+ T cells, fewer expanded clones and increased TCR diversity than the aged group, suggesting age selection. Bulk unsorted PBMC profiling prevented conclusive comparison of naive and antigen-experienced compartments.

Systemically healthy Caucasian individuals from Russia, some 40 in total and aged about 6 to 100 years, were included as donors. Roughly 9 milliliters of peripheral blood were drawn from each donor into EDTA-treated Vacutainer tubes. Ficoll-Paque density-gradient centrifugation was used to isolate PBMCs, with at least 6 million obtained per sample. Total RNA, at least 5 micrograms per sample, was extracted from PBMCs with Trizol reagent. For every donor, flow cytometry on a PBMC aliquot measured the percentage of naive CD45RAhigh/CD27high T cells. Sequenced material: blood. The rearrangement joined TRBV6-6 to TRBJ2-3, with 8 bases in between that match TRBD1. This TCR came from an elderly woman in good health. The CDR3 corresponds to CASRTGKSDTQYF. The sequenced DNA is TGTGCCTCCCGGACAGGGAAGTCAGATACGCAGTATTTT.